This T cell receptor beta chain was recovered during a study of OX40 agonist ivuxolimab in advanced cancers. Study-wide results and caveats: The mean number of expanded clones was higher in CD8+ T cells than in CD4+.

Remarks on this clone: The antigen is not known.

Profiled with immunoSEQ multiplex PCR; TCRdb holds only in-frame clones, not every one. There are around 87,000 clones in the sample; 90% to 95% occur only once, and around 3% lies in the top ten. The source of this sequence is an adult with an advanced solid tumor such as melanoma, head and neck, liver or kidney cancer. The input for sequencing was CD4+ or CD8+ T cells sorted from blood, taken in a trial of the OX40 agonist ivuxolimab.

The CDR3 reads CASAPRSNSPLHF. The CDR3 nucleotides read TGTGCCAGTGCCCCTCGGTCGAATTCACCCCTCCACTTT. J is TRBJ1-6 and V is TRBV6-6; D call uncertain. Germline V lookup: CDR1 MNHNY, CDR2 SVGAGI (reference sequence). This CDR3 is built from 13 residues. V was shortened by 9 bases and J by 7 bases, with 13 bases between the two germline ends.